The 10 T cell receptor beta chains in this list originate from one sample, sequenced in a study of vaccination and CD4 T cells after COVID-19. The Oncomine TCR Beta short-read assay was applied to DNA of cultured CD4+ T cells. TCRdb independently ran MiXCR on the PCR reads; one entry per CDR3 protein. The data contain over 9,000 distinct CDR3 sequences, approximately 24% of them singletons. These receptors lack a known antigen. The treatment is: roughly 10-day PBMC culture with coronavirus spike peptide pools or control peptides (ViraFEST assay). Material: CD4+ T cells from blood, cultured in vitro, obtained after SARS-CoV-2 vaccination. The origin of the receptors is a human donor who had recovered from COVID-19.

This clonotype appeared a few times. The chain combines TRBV28 with TRBJ2-7; D gene unclear. V was pared by 4 bases and J by 5 bases, with 15 bases between. CDR1 MDHEN and CDR2 SYDVKM come from the germline V gene. The CDR3 extends over 14 amino acids. The CDR3 loop reads CASSSVVGGDEQYF. The CDR3 coding sequence is TGTGCCAGCAGTTCCGTCGTGGGTGGAGACGAGCAGTACTTC.

This clonotype was detected a few times. The rearrangement uses TRBV11-2 and TRBJ1-2; D perhaps matches TRBD1 (6 bases). The length of the CDR3 is 13 residues. Germline V gives CDR1 SGHAT, CDR2 FQNNGV. The germline V and J ends were trimmed by 4 bases and 4 bases, with 10 bases remaining between them. The CDR3 DNA sequence: TGTGCCAGCAGCTACCTGGACAGCTATGGCTACACCTTC. This gives the protein CASSYLDSYGYTF.

The chain is built from TRBV6-1 and TRBJ2-3; 8 bases are a match to TRBD2. This CDR3 has 18 residues. Germline CDR1 reads MNHNS; CDR2 reads SASEGT. The junction had 15 bases not matched to a gene; V was cut back by 6 bases and J by 1 base. This chain's CDR3 is CASRPKREPRGGTDTQYF. The CDR3 region has the DNA TGTGCCAGCAGACCCAAGCGGGAGCCCCGGGGTGGCACAGATACGCAGTATTTT.

The sample holds a few counts of this clonotype. V is TRBV29-1 and J is TRBJ2-2; D gene uncertain. V lost 8 bases and J 6 bases, leaving 13 bases between the germline ends. Per the germline V gene, CDR1 is SQVTM and CDR2 is ANQGSEA. CDR3 length: 12 residues. The CDR3 reads CSLLGMSGELFF. CDR3 DNA sequence: TGCAGCCTCCTGGGGATGTCCGGGGAGCTGTTTTTT.

V and J are TRBV12-3 or TRBV12-4 and TRBJ1-2; no firm D call. Trimming removed 5 bases at V and 4 bases at J, with 8 bases between. The CDR3 is 12 amino acids. CDR3 in amino acids: CASSPYSYGYTF. The CDR3 nucleotides read TGTGCCAGCAGTCCTTACTCCTATGGCTACACCTTC.

J is TRBJ1-1 and V is TRBV12-3 or TRBV12-4; D uncertain. This CDR3 is built from 12 residues. Trimming left V 4 bases short and J 10 bases short, with 13 bases between. CDR3 region: CASSSGLNRAFF. The CDR3 DNA sequence: TGTGCCAGCAGTTCAGGTTTGAATAGAGCTTTCTTT.

The rearrangement uses TRBV28 and TRBJ1-2, with a weak D call TRBD1 (5 bases). Germline CDR1 MDHEN, CDR2 SYDVKM. Trimming left V 6 bases short and J 7 bases short, with 12 bases between. This CDR3 has 12 residues. The CDR3 region has the DNA TGTGCCAGCAGATTTCCTCAGGGTGGCTACACCTTC. Protein sequence: CASRFPQGGYTF.

The sample holds a few counts of this clonotype. This chain joins TRBV11-2 and TRBJ1-6; D possibly corresponds to TRBD1 (6 bases). Germline-derived CDR1 and CDR2 are SGHAT and FQNNGV. The CDR3 spans 15 residues. V was clipped by 5 bases and J by 7 bases, with 15 bases between them. The CDR3 sequence: CASSRSDSQNSPLHF. CDR3 nucleotides: TGTGCCAGCAGCCGGTCGGACAGTCAGAATTCACCCCTCCACTTT.

This chain links TRBV7-2 with TRBJ2-2, with 8 bases lining up with TRBD2. There are 15 residues in the CDR3. After removal of 5 bases from V and 6 bases from J, the junction contained 8 bases not matched to a gene. The germline V gene has CDR1 SGHTA and CDR2 FQGNSA. The CDR3 reads CASSPAGGAPGELFF. The DNA of the CDR3 is TGTGCCAGCAGCCCCGCGGGGGGCGCCCCCGGGGAGCTGTTTTTT. The whole variable domain, remainder taken from reference TRBV7-2 and TRBJ2-2, is GAGVSQSPSNKVTEKGKDVELRCDPISGHTALYWYRQSLGQGLEFLIYFQGNSAPDKSGLPSDRFSAERTGGSVSTLTIQRTQQEDSAVYLCASSPAGGAPGELFFGEGSRLTVL.

This clonotype was counted between two and nine times. V gene TRBV5-4 combines with J gene TRBJ1-2; TRBD1 aligns across 10 bases. The CDR3 contains 18 residues. With 2 bases clipped from V and 6 bases from J, the junction kept 16 bases outside the gene matches. Germline assignment: CDR1 SGHNT and CDR2 YYREEE (reference sequence). The CDR3 DNA sequence: TGTGCCAGCAGCTTATATCGGGACAGGGGACCCCTGTTGAATGGCTACACCTTC. Translated: CASSLYRDRGPLLNGYTF.